These 5 T cell receptor beta chains came from one sample sequenced in a study of siplizumab effects on memory and regulatory T cells. Clones were read by immunoSEQ multiplex PCR, and TCRdb kept only the in-frame ones, dropping some. The sample has about 64,000 clones, around 96% seen once; the top ten hold about 0.1%. The sample comprised naive CD8+ T cells sorted from blood. These receptor sequences come from a human donor in good health.

This chain joins TRBV13 and TRBJ1-1, with unresolved D. Trimming removed 0 bases from V and 4 bases from J, with 6 bases in between. The CDR3 length is 13 residues. CDR1 PRHDT and CDR2 FYEKMQ come from the germline V gene (reference sequence). The CDR3 sequence: CASSLGRGTEAFF. CDR3 nucleotides: TGTGCCAGCAGCTTAGGCCGGGGCACTGAAGCTTTCTTT.

Only one count was recorded for this clone. The chain joins TRBV5-6 to TRBJ1-5; D gene ambiguous. Trimming removed 4 bases from V and 0 bases from J, with 11 bases in between. The germline CDR1 and CDR2 sequences are SGHDT and YYEEEE. The CDR3 sequence is 15 residues long. The CDR3 protein is CASSTIANSNQPQHF. CDR3 DNA: TGTGCCAGCAGCACTATAGCGAATAGCAATCAGCCCCAGCATTTT.

V usage is TRBV6-1 and J usage is TRBJ2-7; maybe TRBD1 (6 bases). The CDR3 totals 15 residues. With 6 bases removed from V and 3 bases from J, the gap between germline ends came to 18 bases. Germline V gene data show CDR1 as MNHNS and CDR2 as SASEGT. CDR3 residues: CASSPRQGGLYEQYF. The CDR3 DNA is TGTGCCAGCAGCCCCCGACAAGGGGGTCTCTACGAGCAGTACTTC.

This chain joins TRBV27 and TRBJ2-3, with 7 nucleotides matching TRBD2. Germline V gives CDR1 MNHEY, CDR2 SMNVEV (reference sequence). Trimming at V came to 3 bases and at J to 9 bases, leaving 9 bases not matched to a gene. CDR3 length equals 14 residues. CDR3 amino acids: CASSLSSGAETQYF. In DNA form, the CDR3 reads TGTGCCAGCAGTTTGTCTAGCGGTGCGGAGACGCAGTATTTT.

This clone was counted once. The chain carries TRBV5-1 and TRBJ2-1; 8 bases agree with TRBD2. This CDR3 is built from 14 residues. J was trimmed by 5 bases and V by 4 bases; bases with no gene match: 5. Germline lookup yields CDR1 SGHRS and CDR2 YFSETQ. The CDR3 DNA follows: TGCGCCAGCAGCCCGGGACTAGGGGACAATGAGCAGTTCTTC. It specifies CASSPGLGDNEQFF.